The present T cell receptor (beta chain) was sequenced within a study of T cells after yellow fever vaccination. Regarding the study as a whole: Boosting was followed by the reappearance of most primary-vaccination clones (roughly 95% CD4, around 91% CD8). High-abundance clonotypes from the bulk population could contaminate FACS-sorted repertoires.

Template switching with 5'RACE generated the TCR cDNA and added a universal primer site and UMIs. TCRdb itself ran the 5' RACE reads through MiXCR, one entry per CDR3 protein. The data contain about 160,000 distinct CDR3 sequences, about 7% of them singletons. Looked up from germline, CDR1 is SGHTA and CDR2 is FQGTGA. The CDR3 spans 14 residues. The junction had 6 bases not matched to a gene; V was cut back by 5 bases and J by 4 bases. In its sample, this clonotype was seen many times. The antigen remains unidentified. Sample: CD4+ T cells sorted from PBMCs, taken about 5 days after the first yellow fever vaccination. The chain employs TRBV7-3 and TRBJ1-2, with 8 bases matching TRBD1. The TCR comes from a man younger than 30 who received the YFV17D yellow fever vaccine. The CDR3 sequence is CASSGRDRFYGYTF. The CDR3 DNA reads TGTGCCAGCAGCGGCCGGGACAGGTTCTATGGCTACACCTTC. Supplemented by reference TRBV7-3 and TRBJ1-2, the full variable domain reads GAGVSQTPSNKVTEKGKYVELRCDPISGHTALYWYRQSLGQGPEFLIYFQGTGAADDSGLPNDRFFAVRPEGSVSTLKIQRTERGDSAVYLCASSGRDRFYGYTFGSGTRLTVV.